This is a list of T cell receptor beta chains from one sample in a study of cytomegalovirus exposure and HLA in healthy donors. Libraries were prepared by immunoSEQ multiplex PCR; TCRdb keeps only in-frame clonotypes and omits some of them. The sample yields some 83,000 clones, roughly 95% seen once. Sequenced: PBMCs. The receptor source for this set is a woman aged 18-29 years in good health and CMV-seropositive. The CDR3 runs from the conserved cysteine through the conserved F or W. A D gene is named only where the DNA matches it firmly. Clone size is given for some rows only: seen once, a few or many times, or a class if the clone is expanded.

d_call	v_call	j_call	clone_size	cdr3_aa	cdr3_nt
TRBD2	TRBV5-1	TRBJ2-3	once	CASSLAASGSLSTDTQYF	TGCGCCAGCAGCTTGGCGGCTAGCGGGAGCCTGAGCACAGATACGCAGTATTTT
.	TRBV27	TRBJ2-1	.	CASFADSRGGDYNEQFF	TGTGCCAGTTTCGCCGACAGTAGAGGGGGTGACTACAATGAGCAGTTCTTC
TRBD1	TRBV11-3	TRBJ1-6	once	CASSLGTGGNSPLHF	TGTGCCAGCAGCTTGGGGACAGGGGGAAATTCACCCCTCCACTTT
TRBD2	TRBV2	TRBJ2-1	once	CASSRLGLAGGNEQFF	TGTGCCAGCAGTCGATTGGGACTAGCGGGAGGGAATGAGCAGTTCTTC
TRBD2	TRBV4-3	TRBJ2-2	.	CASSHLAGENTGELFF	TGCGCCAGCAGCCACTTAGCGGGGGAGAACACCGGGGAGCTGTTTTTT
.	TRBV4-1	TRBJ2-5	.	CASSQGLLQETQYF	TGCGCCAGCAGCCAGGGACTGCTCCAAGAGACCCAGTACTTC
.	TRBV7-2	TRBJ1-2	.	CASSLGRLYGYTF	TGTGCCAGCAGCTTGGGCCGGCTCTATGGCTACACCTTC
.	TRBV28	TRBJ1-4	.	CASSPPGRRGLEKLFF	TGTGCCAGCAGTCCACCCGGCAGGAGGGGTCTCGAAAAACTGTTTTTT
.	TRBV19	TRBJ1-5	.	CATRDLLRASNQPQHF	TGTGCCACCCGAGACCTACTGAGGGCTAGCAATCAGCCCCAGCATTTT
.	TRBV7-2	TRBJ2-3	.	CASMGGAISVNTQYF	TGTGCCAGCATGGGCGGGGCCATCTCTGTGAATACGCAGTATTTT
.	TRBV27	TRBJ2-4	.	CASSVFVSPLIQYF	TGTGCCAGCAGTGTTTTCGTGTCCCCTCTGATTCAGTACTTC
TRBD2	TRBV28	TRBJ2-2	.	CASRTWGGRPNTGELFF	TGTGCCAGCAGAACCTGGGGGGGAAGGCCGAACACCGGGGAGCTGTTTTTT
.	TRBV27	TRBJ2-2	.	CASSFLANTGELFF	TGTGCCAGCAGTTTTCTCGCGAACACCGGGGAGCTGTTTTTT
.	TRBV7-2	TRBJ2-2	.	CASSLVGAEGELFF	TGTGCCAGCAGCTTAGTGGGGGCGGAGGGGGAGCTGTTTTTT
TRBD1	TRBV11-2	TRBJ1-2	.	CASSLGTGAYGYTF	TGTGCCAGCAGCTTAGGGACAGGAGCCTATGGCTACACCTTC
.	TRBV9	TRBJ2-5	.	CASSVSGSQETQYF	TGTGCCAGCAGCGTAAGCGGGTCCCAAGAGACCCAGTACTTC
.	TRBV9	TRBJ2-3	.	CASSPSTDTQYF	TGTGCCAGCAGCCCGAGCACAGATACGCAGTATTTT
.	TRBV9	TRBJ1-1	.	CASSVVKGMGSTEAFF	TGTGCCAGCAGCGTAGTTAAGGGTATGGGGAGCACTGAAGCTTTCTTT
TRBD1	TRBV11-3	TRBJ1-2	.	CASSPGQGAMGFNYGYTF	TGTGCCAGCAGCCCCGGACAGGGGGCGATGGGTTTTAACTATGGCTACACCTTC
TRBD2	TRBV9	TRBJ2-5	.	CASSPDSGTRETQYF	TGTGCCAGCAGCCCCGACTCCGGGACTAGAGAGACCCAGTACTTC
.	TRBV28	TRBJ1-1	few	CASSLSGWDTEAFF	TGTGCCAGCAGTCTCTCAGGCTGGGACACTGAAGCTTTCTTT
TRBD1	TRBV19	TRBJ1-4	.	CASSIPGTAGGEKLFF	TGTGCCAGTAGTATCCCCGGGACAGCCGGGGGAGAAAAACTGTTTTTT
.	TRBV29-1	TRBJ1-2	.	CSVAPRVGGYTF	TGCAGCGTTGCTCCTCGGGTCGGTGGCTACACCTTC
TRBD1	TRBV5-1	TRBJ2-2	.	CASRQRTGFDTGELFF	TGCGCCAGCAGGCAAAGGACAGGGTTCGACACCGGGGAGCTGTTTTTT